This T cell receptor (beta chain) was captured by sequencing in a study of identical twins. General study findings and limits: Beta out-of-frame sequences displayed a weaker excess of sharing between twins.

This CDR3 has 15 residues. V was clipped by 4 bases and J by 2 bases, with 13 bases between them. Germline CDR1 MNHEY, CDR2 SVGEGT. TCRdb called the 5' RACE reads again in MiXCR, with one record for every CDR3 protein. The repertoire consists of about 200,000 distinct CDR3 sequences, with 15% to 20% occurring once and the leading ten covering around 40%. This clonotype appeared a few times. Its target is unknown. These sequences were also reported in another study, on T cells expressing NK-cell markers. As that study records: In about six donors, dominant NKG2C+ clonotypes were about 1.0-7.0% of CD8+ T cells.

V usage is TRBV6-2 or TRBV6-3 and J usage is TRBJ2-3, with D possibly TRBD1 on 5 matching bases. This TCR was recovered from a woman under 30 in good health. Sequencing was performed on CD8+ T cells sorted from blood. This CDR3 is CASSLTTAYTDTQYF. In nucleotides, the CDR3 is TGTGCCAGCAGTTTGACGACAGCTTACACAGATACGCAGTATTTT.